This note documents a single T cell receptor beta chain sequence. The data belong to a study of blood T cell repertoires in COVID-19. About the research overall: COVID-19 samples collected from the United States, Italy and Spain covered acute and convalescent phases. Nucleic acid was either cDNA or gDNA, and it came from T cells, B-cell-depleted T cells, or PBMCs.

Those enrolled in Seattle joined during active infection and were followed longitudinally afterward. CDR3 size: 14 residues. Germline assignment: CDR1 SGHTA and CDR2 FQGNSA. Trimming removed 5 bases from V and 5 bases from J; junction bases left unmatched: 8. Authors' methods: The authors estimated nucleated cell counts from reference gene primer amplification. TCRdb's table, derived via immunoSEQ multiplex PCR, lists solely in-frame clones and lacks some. V and J calls and clone size come straight from that table; D and trimming were deduced from the DNA. Seen here are approximately 110,000 clones, approximately 89% observed once, and the top ten hold 2.5% to 3.5%.

J is TRBJ2-5 and V is TRBV7-2; 7 bases agree with TRBD2. Specimen: peripheral blood. The sequence derives from a woman of 80 years or more with COVID-19, enrolled during active disease. This CDR3 reads CASSAWASGETQYF. CDR3 nucleotides: TGTGCCAGCAGCGCCTGGGCTAGCGGTGAGACCCAGTACTTC.